The rows below give T cell receptor beta chains drawn from one sample of a study of identical twins. Each CDR3 protein is one row after TCRdb ran MiXCR on the 5' RACE reads. The data contain some 240,000 distinct CDR3 sequences, roughly 8.7% of them singletons. The same sample was also studied in work on yellow fever vaccine responses in identical twins.

Material for sequencing was CD8+ T cells sorted from blood. The receptors were sampled from a woman between 18 and 29 years old in good health. Both conserved end residues are part of each CDR3. Each record gives: CDR3 protein, CDR3 DNA, V gene, J gene, clone size, D gene. A D gene is named only where the DNA matches it firmly. Some rows mark clone size as missing; the rest say once, few, many or name a class of expanded clone.

cdr3_aa: CASSQDPTSGANVLTF; cdr3_nt: TGCGCCAGCAGCCAAGATCCGACCTCTGGGGCCAACGTCCTGACTTTC; v_call: TRBV4-3; j_call: TRBJ2-6; clone_size: many; d_call: NA
cdr3_aa: CASSHRDTNQPQHF; cdr3_nt: TGTGCCAGCAGCCACCGGGACACCAATCAGCCCCAGCATTTT; v_call: TRBV7-9; j_call: TRBJ1-5; clone_size: few; d_call: NA
cdr3_aa: CASSLGAGGPLANEQFF; cdr3_nt: TGTGCCAGCAGCCTGGGGGCGGGAGGGCCCCTCGCCAATGAGCAGTTCTTC; v_call: TRBV7-9; j_call: TRBJ2-1; clone_size: few; d_call: TRBD2
cdr3_aa: CSARELWGGGLVKNIQYF; cdr3_nt: TGCAGTGCTAGAGAACTGTGGGGCGGGGGGTTGGTCAAAAACATTCAGTACTTC; v_call: TRBV20-1; j_call: TRBJ2-4; clone_size: NA; d_call: TRBD2
cdr3_aa: CASSGDSGPYNEQFF; cdr3_nt: TGTGCCTCCTCTGGAGATAGCGGCCCCTACAATGAGCAGTTCTTC; v_call: TRBV30; j_call: TRBJ2-1; clone_size: NA; d_call: NA
cdr3_aa: CASSPRPGALYNEQFF; cdr3_nt: TGTGCCAGCAGCCCTCGCCCTGGGGCCCTCTACAATGAGCAGTTCTTC; v_call: TRBV28; j_call: TRBJ2-1; clone_size: NA; d_call: NA
cdr3_aa: CASRPGTSEVEQFF; cdr3_nt: TGTGCCAGCAGGCCCGGGACTAGTGAGGTTGAGCAGTTCTTC; v_call: TRBV27; j_call: TRBJ2-1; clone_size: many; d_call: TRBD2
cdr3_aa: CASSWGVRTEAFF; cdr3_nt: TGTGCCAGCAGTTGGGGTGTCCGGACTGAAGCTTTCTTT; v_call: TRBV25-1; j_call: TRBJ1-1; clone_size: few; d_call: NA
cdr3_aa: CASSLLPLPRQITSTDTQYF; cdr3_nt: TGTGCCAGCAGTTTACTCCCCCTGCCTAGACAGATCACTAGCACAGATACGCAGTATTTT; v_call: TRBV27; j_call: TRBJ2-3; clone_size: many; d_call: NA
cdr3_aa: CAISEPQGDRVRTTQYF; cdr3_nt: TGTGCCATCAGTGAGCCCCAGGGGGACAGGGTGAGAACTACCCAGTACTTC; v_call: TRBV10-3; j_call: TRBJ2-5; clone_size: NA; d_call: TRBD1
cdr3_aa: CASSAESRRDTQYF; cdr3_nt: TGTGCCAGCAGTGCCGAGTCGAGAAGAGATACGCAGTATTTT; v_call: TRBV6-2/TRBV6-3; j_call: TRBJ2-3; clone_size: many; d_call: NA
cdr3_aa: CASSLMDSLYEQYF; cdr3_nt: TGCGCCAGCAGCTTGATGGACTCCCTCTACGAGCAGTACTTC; v_call: TRBV5-1; j_call: TRBJ2-7; clone_size: many; d_call: NA
cdr3_aa: CATSDLLGQGDTGELFF; cdr3_nt: TGTGCCACCAGTGACCTACTTGGACAGGGGGACACCGGGGAGCTGTTTTTT; v_call: TRBV24-1; j_call: TRBJ2-2; clone_size: many; d_call: TRBD1
cdr3_aa: CSAGDGTSYEQYF; cdr3_nt: TGCAGTGCTGGGGACGGCACCTCCTACGAGCAGTACTTC; v_call: TRBV20-1; j_call: TRBJ2-7; clone_size: few; d_call: NA
cdr3_aa: CASSSTGTGNTIYF; cdr3_nt: TGTGCCAGCAGCTCTACAGGGACTGGAAACACCATATATTTT; v_call: TRBV7-9; j_call: TRBJ1-3; clone_size: NA; d_call: NA
cdr3_aa: CSVEDSRSWQYF; cdr3_nt: TGCAGCGTTGAAGATAGTCGTAGCTGGCAGTACTTC; v_call: TRBV29-1; j_call: TRBJ2-7; clone_size: NA; d_call: NA
cdr3_aa: CAINPGPSYEQYF; cdr3_nt: TGTGCCATCAACCCGGGACCATCCTACGAGCAGTACTTC; v_call: TRBV10-3; j_call: TRBJ2-7; clone_size: few; d_call: NA
cdr3_aa: CSARVGLGLAGYNEQFF; cdr3_nt: TGCAGTGCTAGAGTGGGATTGGGGCTAGCGGGCTACAATGAGCAGTTCTTC; v_call: TRBV20-1; j_call: TRBJ2-1; clone_size: few; d_call: TRBD2
cdr3_aa: CASSPRGSQETQYF; cdr3_nt: TGCGCCAGCAGCCCCAGGGGTTCACAAGAGACCCAGTACTTC; v_call: TRBV10-1; j_call: TRBJ2-5; clone_size: many; d_call: NA
cdr3_aa: CASSPQRGGAQETQYF; cdr3_nt: TGTGCCAGCAGTCCCCAACGGGGTGGAGCTCAAGAGACCCAGTACTTC; v_call: TRBV28; j_call: TRBJ2-5; clone_size: many; d_call: NA
cdr3_aa: CASSESTPDSGNTIYF; cdr3_nt: TGCGCCAGCAGTGAGTCGACCCCGGACTCTGGAAACACCATATATTTT; v_call: TRBV10-2; j_call: TRBJ1-3; clone_size: NA; d_call: NA
cdr3_aa: CASSLFQGAFYEQYF; cdr3_nt: TGTGCCAGCAGTTTATTCCAGGGGGCTTTTTACGAGCAGTACTTC; v_call: TRBV28; j_call: TRBJ2-7; clone_size: few; d_call: TRBD1
cdr3_aa: CSAEGAFYEQYF; cdr3_nt: TGCAGCGCCGAGGGGGCGTTCTACGAGCAGTACTTC; v_call: TRBV29-1; j_call: TRBJ2-7; clone_size: NA; d_call: TRBD1
cdr3_aa: CASSSLSDNEQFF; cdr3_nt: TGTGCCAGCAGCTCGCTTTCTGACAATGAGCAGTTCTTC; v_call: TRBV7-9; j_call: TRBJ2-1; clone_size: many; d_call: NA